The clone carrying this TCR beta chain was counted only a few times. The antigen is undetermined. Other DNA sequences of this sample code for an identical CDR3. The germline V gene has CDR1 MDHEN and CDR2 SYDVKM. The CDR3 loop spans 11 amino acids. With 2 bases removed from V and 7 bases from J, the gap between germline ends came to 6 bases. This record comes from a study of beta chain features in type 1 diabetes. The study, taken as a whole, reports: The study notes PCR might favor shorter templates equally in patients and controls.

The isolated RNA, all of it, was reverse transcribed, so expressed TCRB transcripts were what got sequenced. TCRdb keeps only in-frame clones here, not all; method: immunoSEQ multiplex PCR. The sample records about 360,000 clones, around an eighth being singletons. The receptor was derived from a man aged 18 to 29 in good health. The V call is TRBV28, the J call TRBJ2-7; D gene ambiguous. The sequenced material came from naive CD4+ T cells from blood. CDR3 residues: CASSLGLEQYF. CDR3 DNA: TGTGCCAGCAGTTTAGGCCTGGAGCAGTACTTC. The variable domain in full, with the rest retrieved from reference TRBV28 and TRBJ2-7, is DVKVTQSSRYLVKRTGEKVFLECVQDMDHENMFWYRQDPGLGLRLIYFSYDVKMKEKGDIPEGYSVSREKKERFSLILESASTNQTSMYLCASSLGLEQYFGPGTRLTVT.